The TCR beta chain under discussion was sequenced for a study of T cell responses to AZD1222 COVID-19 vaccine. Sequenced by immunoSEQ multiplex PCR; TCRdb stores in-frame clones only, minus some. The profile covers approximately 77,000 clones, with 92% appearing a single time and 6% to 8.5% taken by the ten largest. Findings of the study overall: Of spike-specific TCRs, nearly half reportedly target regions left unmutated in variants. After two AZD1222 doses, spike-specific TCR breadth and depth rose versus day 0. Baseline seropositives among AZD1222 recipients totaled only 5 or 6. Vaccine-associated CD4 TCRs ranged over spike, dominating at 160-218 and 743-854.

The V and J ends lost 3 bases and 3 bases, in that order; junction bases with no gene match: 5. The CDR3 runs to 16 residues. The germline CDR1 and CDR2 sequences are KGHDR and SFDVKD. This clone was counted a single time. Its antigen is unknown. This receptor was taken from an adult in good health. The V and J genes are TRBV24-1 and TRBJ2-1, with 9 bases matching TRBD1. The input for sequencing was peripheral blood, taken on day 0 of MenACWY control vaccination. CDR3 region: CATSDGTGWVYNEQFF. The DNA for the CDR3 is TGTGCCACCAGTGATGGGACAGGGTGGGTCTACAATGAGCAGTTCTTC.